This TCR beta chain was captured in a study of blood T cell repertoires in COVID-19. Study as a whole: Sites across the United States, Italy and Spain contributed samples from acute and convalescent COVID-19. Sources were T cells, B-cell-depleted T cells, or PBMCs; the material itself was cDNA or gDNA.

Recovered status in Cohort 3 required two negative PCRs, clearance, or symptom resolution. The V gene's germline CDR1 is MNHNY and CDR2 SVGAGI (reference sequence). Losses at the gene ends were 7 bases for V and 7 bases for J; bases not matched to a gene: 6. The CDR3 has 12 amino acids. TCRdb's copy holds only in-frame clones and misses some; the assay was immunoSEQ multiplex PCR. The sample lists approximately 200,000 clones, about 82% seen once, with over 7.5% in the top ten. The TCR was taken from a woman in her thirties who had recovered from COVID-19. Sequencing input: PBMCs or T cells enriched from blood (not recorded which). The rearrangement uses TRBV6-6 and TRBJ2-7, with 8 bases matching TRBD2. CDR3 bases: TGTGCCAGCACCGACGGGGGGGGTGAGCAGTACTTC. Translated, it gives CASTDGGGEQYF.